This T cell receptor (beta chain) was obtained from a study of beta chain features in type 1 diabetes. What was sequenced were expressed TCRB transcripts, since all of the isolated RNA had been reverse transcribed. The method was immunoSEQ multiplex PCR; TCRdb's version includes in-frame clones alone and lacks a portion of them. Here the sample spans 390,000 or so clones, approximately 15% being singletons. CDR1 and CDR2 (germline): SQVTM, ANQGSEA. Trimming took off 6 bases at V and 3 bases at J, with 14 bases between the two ends. CDR3 length: 13 residues. The origin of this receptor is a man aged 30 to 39 in good health. The rearrangement uses TRBV29-1 and TRBJ1-2; D may be TRBD1 (5 bases). Sequencing was done on a sample of naive CD4+ T cells from blood. DNA for the CDR3: TGCAGCGTGGGGGACCGCCTGCACTATGGCTACACCTTC. The encoded protein is CSVGDRLHYGYTF.